The clone carrying this TCR beta chain was recorded many times. This CDR3 is built from 15 residues. V gave up 2 bases and J gave up 7 bases, with 12 bases separating them. Germline CDR1 is MNHEY and CDR2 is SVGAGI. This specimen comes from a study of radiotherapy plus CTLA-4 blockade in lung cancer. Here immunoSEQ multiplex PCR was the method, and the copy in TCRdb shows in-frame clones only, minus some. The sample includes tens of thousands of clones, around 80% of them seen just once. This TCR came from a human donor with non-small cell lung cancer who had a complete response to radiotherapy plus ipilimumab. The sequences come from peripheral blood, collected from a patient treated with radiotherapy plus ipilimumab. This chain joins TRBV6-5 and TRBJ1-6, with D perhaps TRBD1 (5 bases). The CDR3 reads CASSYDSLLNSPLHF. CDR3 DNA sequence: TGTGCCAGCAGTTACGACAGCTTATTAAATTCACCCCTCCACTTT.